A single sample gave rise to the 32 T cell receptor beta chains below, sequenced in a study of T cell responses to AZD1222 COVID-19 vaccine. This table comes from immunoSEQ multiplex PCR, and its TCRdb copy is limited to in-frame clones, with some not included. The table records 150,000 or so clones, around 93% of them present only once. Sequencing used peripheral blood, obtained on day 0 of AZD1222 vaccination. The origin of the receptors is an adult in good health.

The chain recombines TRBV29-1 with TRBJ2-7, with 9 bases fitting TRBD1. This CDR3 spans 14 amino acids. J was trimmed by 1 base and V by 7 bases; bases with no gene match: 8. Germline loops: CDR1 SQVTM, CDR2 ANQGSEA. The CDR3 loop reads CSAKGQGGSYEQYF. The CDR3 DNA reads TGCAGCGCGAAGGGACAGGGAGGTTCCTACGAGCAGTACTTC.

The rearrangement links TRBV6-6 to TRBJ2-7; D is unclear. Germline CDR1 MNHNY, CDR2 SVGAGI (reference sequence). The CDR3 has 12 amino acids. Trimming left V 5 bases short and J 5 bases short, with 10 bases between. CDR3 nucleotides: TGTGCCAGCAGTGCGACCCAAGACGAGCAGTACTTC. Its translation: CASSATQDEQYF.

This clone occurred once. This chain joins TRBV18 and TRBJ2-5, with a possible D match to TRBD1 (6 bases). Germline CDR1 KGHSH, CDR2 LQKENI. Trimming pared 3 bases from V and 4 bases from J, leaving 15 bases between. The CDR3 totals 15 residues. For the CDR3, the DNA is TGTGCCAGCTCACCGCAGGGGCGGTTGGGAGAGACCCAGTACTTC. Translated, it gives CASSPQGRLGETQYF.

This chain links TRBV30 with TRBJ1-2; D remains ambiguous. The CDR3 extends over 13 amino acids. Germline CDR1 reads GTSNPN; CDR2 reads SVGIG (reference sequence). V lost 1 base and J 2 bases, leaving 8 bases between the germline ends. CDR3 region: CAWSAQRNYGYTF. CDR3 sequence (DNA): TGTGCCTGGAGTGCTCAGAGAAACTATGGCTACACCTTC.

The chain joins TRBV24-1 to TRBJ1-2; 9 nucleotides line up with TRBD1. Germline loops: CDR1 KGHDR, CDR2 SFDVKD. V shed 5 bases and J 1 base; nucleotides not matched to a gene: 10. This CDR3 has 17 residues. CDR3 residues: CATSGGQGKVLNYGYTF. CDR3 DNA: TGTGCCACCAGTGGCGGACAGGGGAAAGTACTTAACTATGGCTACACCTTC.

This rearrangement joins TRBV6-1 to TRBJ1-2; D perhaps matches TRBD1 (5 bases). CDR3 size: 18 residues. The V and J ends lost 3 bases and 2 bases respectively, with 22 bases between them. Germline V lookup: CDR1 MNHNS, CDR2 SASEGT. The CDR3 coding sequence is TGTGCCAGCAGTGACCCCGTCGGTCCCGGGGCCAAAAACTATGGCTACACCTTC. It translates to CASSDPVGPGAKNYGYTF.

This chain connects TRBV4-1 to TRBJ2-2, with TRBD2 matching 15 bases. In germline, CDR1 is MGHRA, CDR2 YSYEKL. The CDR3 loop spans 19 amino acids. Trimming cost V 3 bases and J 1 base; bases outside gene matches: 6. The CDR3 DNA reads TGCGCCAGCAGCCACCCACGGGGACTAGCGGGAGGGAACACCGGGGAGCTGTTTTTT. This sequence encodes CASSHPRGLAGGNTGELFF.

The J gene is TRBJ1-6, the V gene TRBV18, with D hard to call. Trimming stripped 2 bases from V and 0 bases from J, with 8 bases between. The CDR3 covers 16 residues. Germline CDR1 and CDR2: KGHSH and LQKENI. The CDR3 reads CASSPAPDSYNSPLHF. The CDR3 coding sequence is TGTGCCAGCTCACCAGCGCCGGACTCCTATAATTCACCCCTCCACTTT.

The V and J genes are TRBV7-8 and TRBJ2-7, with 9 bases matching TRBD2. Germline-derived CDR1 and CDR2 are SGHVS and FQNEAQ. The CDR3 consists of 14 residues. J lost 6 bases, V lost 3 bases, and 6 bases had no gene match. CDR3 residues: CASSFGGTSREQYF. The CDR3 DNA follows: TGTGCCAGCAGCTTTGGGGGGACTAGCCGCGAGCAGTACTTC.

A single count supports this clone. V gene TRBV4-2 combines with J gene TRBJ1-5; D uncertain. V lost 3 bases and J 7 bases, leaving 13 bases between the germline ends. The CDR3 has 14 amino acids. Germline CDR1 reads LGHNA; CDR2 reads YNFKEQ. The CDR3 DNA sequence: TGTGCCAGCAGCCAGGATCAAGTTAGGCAGCCCCAGCATTTT. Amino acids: CASSQDQVRQPQHF.

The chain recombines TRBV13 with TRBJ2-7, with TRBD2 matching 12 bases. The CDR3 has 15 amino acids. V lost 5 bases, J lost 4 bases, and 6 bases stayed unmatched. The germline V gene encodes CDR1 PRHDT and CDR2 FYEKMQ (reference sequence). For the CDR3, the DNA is TGTGCCAGCAGCCAAACTGGGACTAGCGGGTACGAGCAGTACTTC. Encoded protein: CASSQTGTSGYEQYF.

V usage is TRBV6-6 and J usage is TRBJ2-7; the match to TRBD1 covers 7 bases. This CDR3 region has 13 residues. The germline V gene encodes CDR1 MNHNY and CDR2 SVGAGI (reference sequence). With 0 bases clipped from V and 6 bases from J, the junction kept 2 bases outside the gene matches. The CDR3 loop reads CASSYSDRPEQYF. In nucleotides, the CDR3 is TGTGCCAGCAGTTACTCGGACAGGCCCGAGCAGTACTTC.

The CDR3 sequence: CATGTTVRGEQFF. In DNA form, the CDR3 reads TGTGCCACCGGGACCACGGTTCGTGGTGAGCAGTTCTTC. This chain joins TRBV2 and TRBJ2-1; the D call may be TRBD1 or TRBD2 (5 bases each). The CDR3 contains 13 residues. CDR1 and CDR2 from the germline V gene are SNHLY and FYNNEI. V lost 10 bases and J 9 bases, leaving 19 bases between the germline ends.

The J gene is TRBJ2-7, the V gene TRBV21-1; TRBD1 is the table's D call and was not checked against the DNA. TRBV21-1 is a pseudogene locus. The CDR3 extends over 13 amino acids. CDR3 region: CASSGQDGYEQYF. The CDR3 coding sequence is TGTGCCAGCAGCGGACAGGACGGCTACGAGCAGTACTTC.

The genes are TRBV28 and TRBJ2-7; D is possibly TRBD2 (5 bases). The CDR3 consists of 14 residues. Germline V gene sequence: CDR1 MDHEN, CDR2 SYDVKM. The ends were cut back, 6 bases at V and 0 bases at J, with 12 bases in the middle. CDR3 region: CASRLNSGSYEQYF. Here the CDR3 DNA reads TGTGCCAGCAGACTTAACAGCGGCTCCTACGAGCAGTACTTC.

CDR3 in amino acids: CASSVGLAGTQETQYF. CDR3 coding DNA: TGTGCCAGCAGCGTCGGACTAGCGGGGACCCAAGAGACCCAGTACTTC. The genes are TRBV9 and TRBJ2-5; 12 bases align to TRBD2. V lost 2 bases and J lost 1; bases outside the gene matches: 3. Germline V gene sequence: CDR1 SGDLS, CDR2 YYNGEE. CDR3 size: 16 residues.

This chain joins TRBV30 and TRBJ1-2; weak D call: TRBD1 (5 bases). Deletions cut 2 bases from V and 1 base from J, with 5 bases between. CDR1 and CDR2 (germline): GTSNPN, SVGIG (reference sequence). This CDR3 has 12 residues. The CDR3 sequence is CAWSRGNYGYTF. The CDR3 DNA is TGTGCCTGGAGTAGGGGTAACTATGGCTACACCTTC.

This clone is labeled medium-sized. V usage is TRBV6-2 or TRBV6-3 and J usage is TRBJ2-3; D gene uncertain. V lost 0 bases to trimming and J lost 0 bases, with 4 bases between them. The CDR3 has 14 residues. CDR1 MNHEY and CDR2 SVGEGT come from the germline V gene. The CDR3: CASSYSDSTDTQYF. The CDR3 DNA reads TGTGCCAGCAGTTACTCGGACAGCACAGATACGCAGTATTTT.

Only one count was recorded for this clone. Written as DNA, the CDR3 is TGTGCCAGCAGCCCCCCGAGCCCTTCCCGGGAGACCCAGTACTTC. Translation gives CASSPPSPSRETQYF. The V and J genes are TRBV5-4 and TRBJ2-5, with D unresolved. CDR3 size: 15 residues. Between the trimmed V and J ends, which lost 4 bases and 5 bases, there was a span of 18 bases. CDR1 and CDR2 from the germline V gene are SGHNT and YYREEE (reference sequence).

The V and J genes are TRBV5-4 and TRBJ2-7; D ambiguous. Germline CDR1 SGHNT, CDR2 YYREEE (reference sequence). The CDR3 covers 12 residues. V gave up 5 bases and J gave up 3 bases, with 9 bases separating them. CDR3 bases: TGTGCCAGCAGGGGGTCCGACTACGAGCAGTACTTC. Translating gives CASRGSDYEQYF.

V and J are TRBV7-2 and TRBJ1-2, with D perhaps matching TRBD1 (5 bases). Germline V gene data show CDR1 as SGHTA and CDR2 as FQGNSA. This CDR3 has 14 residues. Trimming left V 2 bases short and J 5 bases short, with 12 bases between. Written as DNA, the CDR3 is TGTGCCAGCAGCTTACTAGGGGCGCGGTATGGCTACACCTTC. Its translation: CASSLLGARYGYTF.

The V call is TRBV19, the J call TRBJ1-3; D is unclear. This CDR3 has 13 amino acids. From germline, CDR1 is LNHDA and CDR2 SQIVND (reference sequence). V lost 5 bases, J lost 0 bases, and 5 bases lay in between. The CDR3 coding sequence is TGTGCCAGTAGTGGATTCTCTGGAAACACCATATATTTT. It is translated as CASSGFSGNTIYF.

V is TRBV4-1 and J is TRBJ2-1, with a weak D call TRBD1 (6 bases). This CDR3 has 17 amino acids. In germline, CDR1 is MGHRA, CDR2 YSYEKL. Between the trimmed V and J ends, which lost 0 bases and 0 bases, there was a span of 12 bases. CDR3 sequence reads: CASSQDRGEGSYNEQFF. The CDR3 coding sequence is TGCGCCAGCAGCCAAGACAGGGGCGAGGGCTCCTACAATGAGCAGTTCTTC.

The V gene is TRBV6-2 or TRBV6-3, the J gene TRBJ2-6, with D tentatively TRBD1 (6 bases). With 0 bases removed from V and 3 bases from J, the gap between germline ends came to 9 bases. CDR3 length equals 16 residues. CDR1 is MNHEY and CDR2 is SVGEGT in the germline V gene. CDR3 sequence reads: CASSYSKGDGANVLTF. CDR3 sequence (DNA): TGTGCCAGCAGTTACTCGAAGGGGGATGGGGCCAACGTCCTGACTTTC.

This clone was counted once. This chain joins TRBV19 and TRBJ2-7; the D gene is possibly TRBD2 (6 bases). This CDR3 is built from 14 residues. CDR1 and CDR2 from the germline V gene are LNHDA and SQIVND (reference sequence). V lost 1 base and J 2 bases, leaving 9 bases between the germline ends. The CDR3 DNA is TGTGCCAGTAGTATAGGGACGGGGGCCTACGAGCAGTACTTC. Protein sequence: CASSIGTGAYEQYF.

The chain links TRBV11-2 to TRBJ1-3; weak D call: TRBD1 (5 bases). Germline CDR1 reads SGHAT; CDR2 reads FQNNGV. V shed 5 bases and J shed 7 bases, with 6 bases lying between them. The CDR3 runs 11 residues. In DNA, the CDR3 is TGTGCCAGCAGCCAGGGCAACACCATATATTTT. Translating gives CASSQGNTIYF.

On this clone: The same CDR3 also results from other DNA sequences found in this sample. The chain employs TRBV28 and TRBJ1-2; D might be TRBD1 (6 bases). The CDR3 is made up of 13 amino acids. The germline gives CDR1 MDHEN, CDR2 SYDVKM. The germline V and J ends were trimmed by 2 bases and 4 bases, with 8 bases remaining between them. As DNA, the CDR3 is TGTGCCAGCAGTTTACAGGGGAGCTATGGCTACACCTTC. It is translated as CASSLQGSYGYTF.

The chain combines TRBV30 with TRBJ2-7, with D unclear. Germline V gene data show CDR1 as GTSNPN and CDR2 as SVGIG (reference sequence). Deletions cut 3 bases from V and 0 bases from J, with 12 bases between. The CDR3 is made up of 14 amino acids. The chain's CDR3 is CAWRDRLSSYEQYF. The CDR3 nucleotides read TGTGCCTGGAGGGACCGACTGAGCTCCTACGAGCAGTACTTC.

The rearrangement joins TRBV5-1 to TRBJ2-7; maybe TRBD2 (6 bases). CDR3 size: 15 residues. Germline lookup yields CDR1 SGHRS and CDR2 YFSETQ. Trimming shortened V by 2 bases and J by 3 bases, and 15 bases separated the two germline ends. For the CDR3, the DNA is TGCGCCAGCAGCTTCCCCCCGGGAGAGAACTACGAGCAGTACTTC. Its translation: CASSFPPGENYEQYF.

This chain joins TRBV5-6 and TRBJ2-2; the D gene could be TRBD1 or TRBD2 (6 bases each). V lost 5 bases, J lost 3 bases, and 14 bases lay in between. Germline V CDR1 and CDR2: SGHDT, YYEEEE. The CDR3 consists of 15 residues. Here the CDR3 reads CASRLWGAHTGELFF. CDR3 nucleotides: TGTGCCAGCAGACTCTGGGGGGCGCACACCGGGGAGCTGTTTTTT.

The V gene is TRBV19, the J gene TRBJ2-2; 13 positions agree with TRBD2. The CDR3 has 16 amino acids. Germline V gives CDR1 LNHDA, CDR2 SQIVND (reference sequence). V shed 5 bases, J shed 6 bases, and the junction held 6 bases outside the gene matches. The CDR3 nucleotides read TGTGCCAGTAGTTTACTAGCGGGAGGGATCCCCGGGGAGCTGTTTTTT. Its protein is CASSLLAGGIPGELFF.

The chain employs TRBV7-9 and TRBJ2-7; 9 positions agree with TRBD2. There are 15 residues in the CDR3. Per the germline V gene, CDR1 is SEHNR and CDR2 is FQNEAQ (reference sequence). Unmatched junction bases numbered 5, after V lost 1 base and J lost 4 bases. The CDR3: CASSLGGRGSYEQYF. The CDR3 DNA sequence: TGTGCCAGCAGCTTAGGCGGGAGGGGGTCGTACGAGCAGTACTTC. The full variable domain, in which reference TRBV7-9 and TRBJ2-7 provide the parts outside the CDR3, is DTGVSQNPRHKITKRGQNVTFRCDPISEHNRLYWYRQTLGQGPEFLTYFQNEAQLEKSRLLSDRFSAERPKGSFSTLEIQRTEQGDSAMYLCASSLGGRGSYEQYFGPGTRLTVT.